A single sample gave rise to the 8 T cell receptor beta chains below, sequenced in a study of T-cell memory formation after mild COVID-19. TCRdb re-called the 5' RACE reads through MiXCR, storing one row per CDR3 protein. The data hold around 200,000 distinct CDR3 sequences, with around a fifth observed a single time. Sequenced sample: PBMCs or a T cell subset sorted from them (not recorded which). The receptor set was obtained from an adult woman who had mild COVID-19 (a few samples of this study predate the infection). Cell type and time point are not known.

The chain employs TRBV30 and TRBJ2-7; D is ambiguous. The CDR3 covers 12 residues. Trimming cost V 1 base and J 0 bases, with 4 bases left between them. CDR1 and CDR2 (germline): GTSNPN, SVGIG (reference sequence). Here the CDR3 reads CAWSGPSYEQYF. The CDR3 region has the DNA TGTGCCTGGAGTGGTCCCTCCTACGAGCAGTACTTC.

This clonotype has just a few counts. The chain uses TRBV5-6 and TRBJ1-1, with a tentative D call TRBD1 (5 bases). Germline V gene data show CDR1 as SGHDT and CDR2 as YYEEEE. The V gene lost 4 bases and the J gene lost 4 bases, with 14 bases spanning the gap. The CDR3 covers 14 residues. This CDR3 is CASSPVAGRTEAFF. The CDR3 coding sequence is TGTGCCAGCAGCCCCGTCGCAGGGCGCACTGAAGCTTTCTTT.

This clonotype was seen a handful of times. The rearrangement uses TRBV5-1 and TRBJ2-7; D uncertain. This CDR3 spans 17 amino acids. V was trimmed by 0 bases and J by 1 base, leaving 17 bases between them. Germline CDR1 and CDR2: SGHRS and YFSETQ. The CDR3 here is CASSLASVGVTSYEQYF. In nucleotides, the CDR3 is TGCGCCAGCAGCTTGGCGTCGGTGGGCGTAACGTCCTACGAGCAGTACTTC.

This sequence joins TRBV4-1 and TRBJ2-7, with D perhaps matching TRBD2 (6 bases). Germline assignment: CDR1 MGHRA and CDR2 YSYEKL. Trimming took 0 bases from V and 0 from J, leaving 9 bases between them. The CDR3 totals 15 residues. The CDR3 coding sequence is TGCGCCAGCAGCCAAGATTCGGGGGTCTCCTACGAGCAGTACTTC. This sequence encodes CASSQDSGVSYEQYF.

The sample holds a few counts of this clonotype. This rearrangement joins TRBV4-3 to TRBJ1-1, with a possible D match to TRBD1 (5 bases). The CDR3 length is 15 residues. The V and J ends lost 0 bases and 4 bases respectively, with 12 bases between them. Germline lookup yields CDR1 LGHNA and CDR2 YSLEER. The chain's CDR3 is CASSQEKRGPTEAFF. CDR3 nucleotides: TGCGCCAGCAGCCAAGAAAAGCGGGGACCCACTGAAGCTTTCTTT.

The V and J genes are TRBV7-9 and TRBJ2-1, with TRBD2 identical over 10 bases. The CDR3 is 19 amino acids. Looked up from germline, CDR1 is SEHNR and CDR2 is FQNEAQ (reference sequence). Trimming took 4 bases from V and 4 from J; bases not matched to a gene: 16. CDR3 DNA sequence: TGTGCCAGCAGCTCTACCTTAAGCCAACTAGCGGGGCTATACAATGAGCAGTTCTTC. Translated, it gives CASSSTLSQLAGLYNEQFF.

This clonotype was observed a few times. The V gene is TRBV5-1, the J gene TRBJ2-3; perhaps TRBD1 as D (5 bases). CDR3 length: 15 amino acids. CDR1 and CDR2 (germline): SGHRS, YFSETQ. The V and J ends lost 2 bases and 3 bases respectively, with 13 bases between them. DNA of the CDR3: TGCGCCAGCAGCTTATTATCCCCAGGGACAGATACGCAGTATTTT. It translates to CASSLLSPGTDTQYF.

The chain uses TRBV7-9 and TRBJ2-7; possibly TRBD1 for D (5 bases). V lost 3 bases to trimming and J lost 5 bases, with 11 bases between them. The CDR3 consists of 13 residues. CDR1 is SEHNR and CDR2 is FQNEAQ in the germline V gene (reference sequence). CDR3 loop: CASSFGPGNEQYF. The CDR3 DNA reads as TGTGCCAGCAGCTTTGGGCCAGGGAACGAGCAGTACTTC.